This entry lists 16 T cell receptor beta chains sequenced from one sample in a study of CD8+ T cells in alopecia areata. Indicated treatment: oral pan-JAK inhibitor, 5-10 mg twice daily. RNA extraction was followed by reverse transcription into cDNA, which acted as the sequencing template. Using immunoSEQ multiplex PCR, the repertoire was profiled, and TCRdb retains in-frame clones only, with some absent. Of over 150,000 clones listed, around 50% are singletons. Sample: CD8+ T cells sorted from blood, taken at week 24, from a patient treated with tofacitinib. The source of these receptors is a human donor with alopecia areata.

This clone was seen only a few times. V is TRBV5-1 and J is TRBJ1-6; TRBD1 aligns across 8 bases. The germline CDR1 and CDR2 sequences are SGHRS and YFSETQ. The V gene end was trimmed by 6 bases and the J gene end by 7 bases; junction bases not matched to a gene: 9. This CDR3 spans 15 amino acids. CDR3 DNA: TGCGCCAGCACCCAGGGGGCGCGCGAAAATTCACCCCTCCACTTT. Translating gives CASTQGARENSPLHF.

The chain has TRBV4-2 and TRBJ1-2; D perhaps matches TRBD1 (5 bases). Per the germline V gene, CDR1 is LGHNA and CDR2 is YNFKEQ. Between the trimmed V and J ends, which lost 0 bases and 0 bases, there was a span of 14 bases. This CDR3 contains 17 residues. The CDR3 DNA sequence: TGTGCCAGCAGCCAAGATAGGGAGGGGATCCCTAACTATGGCTACACCTTC. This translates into CASSQDREGIPNYGYTF.

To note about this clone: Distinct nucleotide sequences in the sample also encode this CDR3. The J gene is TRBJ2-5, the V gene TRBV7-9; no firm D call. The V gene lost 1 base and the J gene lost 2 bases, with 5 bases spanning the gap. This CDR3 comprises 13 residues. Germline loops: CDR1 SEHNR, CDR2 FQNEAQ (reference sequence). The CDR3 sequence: CASSLGGQETQYF. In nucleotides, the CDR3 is TGTGCCAGCAGCTTAGGAGGACAAGAGACCCAGTACTTC.

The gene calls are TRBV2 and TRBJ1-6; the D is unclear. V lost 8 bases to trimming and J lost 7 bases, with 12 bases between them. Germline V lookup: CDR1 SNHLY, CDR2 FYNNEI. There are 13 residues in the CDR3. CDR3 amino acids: CASPVGRNSPLHF. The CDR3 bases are TGTGCCAGCCCGGTGGGGAGGAATTCACCCCTCCACTTT. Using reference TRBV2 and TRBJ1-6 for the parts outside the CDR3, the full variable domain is EPEVTQTPSHQVTQMGQEVILRCVPISNHLYFYWYRQILGQKVEFLVSFYNNEISEKSEIFDDQFSVERPDGSNFTLKIRSTKLEDSAMYFCASPVGRNSPLHFGNGTRLTVT.

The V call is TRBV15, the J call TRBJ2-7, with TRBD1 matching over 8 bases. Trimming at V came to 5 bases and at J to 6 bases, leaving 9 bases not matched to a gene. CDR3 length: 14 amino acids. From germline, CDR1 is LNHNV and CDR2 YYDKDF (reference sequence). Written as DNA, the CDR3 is TGTGCCACCAGCGGAAAGCAGGGGGCGAGCGAGCAGTACTTC. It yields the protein CATSGKQGASEQYF.

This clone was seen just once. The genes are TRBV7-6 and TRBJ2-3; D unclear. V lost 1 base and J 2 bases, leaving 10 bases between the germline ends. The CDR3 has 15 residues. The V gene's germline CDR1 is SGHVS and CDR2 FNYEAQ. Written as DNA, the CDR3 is TGTGCCAGCAGCTTAGAACGGTCGGCCACAGATACGCAGTATTTT. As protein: CASSLERSATDTQYF.

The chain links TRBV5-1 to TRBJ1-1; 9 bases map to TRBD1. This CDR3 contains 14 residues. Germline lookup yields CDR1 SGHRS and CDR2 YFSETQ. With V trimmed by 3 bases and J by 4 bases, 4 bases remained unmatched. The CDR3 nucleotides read TGCGCCAGCAGCTCAACAGGGGGCTTCACTGAAGCTTTCTTT. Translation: CASSSTGGFTEAFF.

The CDR3 reads CASSQTLAGKTQYF. The CDR3, as DNA: TGCGCCAGCAGCCAGACCCTAGCGGGGAAGACCCAGTACTTC. This chain connects TRBV4-1 to TRBJ2-5; 9 bases agree with TRBD2. With 3 bases clipped from V and 6 bases from J, the junction kept 5 bases outside the gene matches. The CDR3 covers 14 residues. The germline V gene has CDR1 MGHRA and CDR2 YSYEKL.

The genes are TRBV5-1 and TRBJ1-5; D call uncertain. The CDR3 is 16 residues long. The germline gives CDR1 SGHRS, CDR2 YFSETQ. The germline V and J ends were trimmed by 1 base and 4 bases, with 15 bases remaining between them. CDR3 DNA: TGCGCCAGCAGCTTGCTTCTCTCGGGCCCAAATCAGCCCCAGCATTTT. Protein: CASSLLLSGPNQPQHF.

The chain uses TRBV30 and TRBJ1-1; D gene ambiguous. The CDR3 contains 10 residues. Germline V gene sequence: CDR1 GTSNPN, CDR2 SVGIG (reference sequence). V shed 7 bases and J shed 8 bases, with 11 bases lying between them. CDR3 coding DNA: TGTGCCTTTTGGGAACTGGAAGCTTTCTTT. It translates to CAFWELEAFF.

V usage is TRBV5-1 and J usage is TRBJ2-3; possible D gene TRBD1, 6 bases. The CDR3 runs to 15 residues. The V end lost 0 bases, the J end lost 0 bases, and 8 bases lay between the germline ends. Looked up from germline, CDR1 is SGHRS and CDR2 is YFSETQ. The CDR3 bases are TGCGCCAGCAGCTTGGGCAGGGGAAGCACAGATACGCAGTATTTT. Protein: CASSLGRGSTDTQYF.

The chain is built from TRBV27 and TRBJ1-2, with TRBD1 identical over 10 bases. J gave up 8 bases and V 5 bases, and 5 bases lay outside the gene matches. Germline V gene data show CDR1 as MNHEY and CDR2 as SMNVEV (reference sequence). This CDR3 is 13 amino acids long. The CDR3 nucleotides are TGTGCCAGCAGTCGCGGGACAGGGGACGGCTACACCTTC. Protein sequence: CASSRGTGDGYTF.

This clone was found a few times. CDR3 DNA: TGCAGCGTTGAAGATCATGATTACGAGCAGTACTTC. Protein: CSVEDHDYEQYF. The rearrangement joins TRBV29-1 to TRBJ2-7; D is undetermined. CDR3 length: 12 amino acids. The V gene lost 0 bases and the J gene lost 4 bases, with 7 bases spanning the gap. Germline values: CDR1 SQVTM, CDR2 ANQGSEA.

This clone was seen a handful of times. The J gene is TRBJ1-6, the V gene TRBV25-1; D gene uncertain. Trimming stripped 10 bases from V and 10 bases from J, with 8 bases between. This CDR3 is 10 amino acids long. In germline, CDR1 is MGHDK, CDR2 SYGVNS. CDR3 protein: CATLTSPLHF. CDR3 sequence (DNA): TGTGCCACCCTAACATCACCCCTCCACTTT.

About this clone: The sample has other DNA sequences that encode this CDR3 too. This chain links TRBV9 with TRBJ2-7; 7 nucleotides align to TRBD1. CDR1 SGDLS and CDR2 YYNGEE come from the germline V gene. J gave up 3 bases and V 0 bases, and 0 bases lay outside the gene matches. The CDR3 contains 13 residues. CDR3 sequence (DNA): TGTGCCAGCAGCGTAGGGGACAGCTACGAGCAGTACTTC. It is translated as CASSVGDSYEQYF. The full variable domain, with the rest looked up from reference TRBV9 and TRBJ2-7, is DSGVTQTPKHLITATGQRVTLRCSPRSGDLSVYWYQQSLDQGLQFLIQYYNGEERAKGNILERFSAQQFPDLHSELNLSSLELGDSALYFCASSVGDSYEQYFGPGTRLTVT.

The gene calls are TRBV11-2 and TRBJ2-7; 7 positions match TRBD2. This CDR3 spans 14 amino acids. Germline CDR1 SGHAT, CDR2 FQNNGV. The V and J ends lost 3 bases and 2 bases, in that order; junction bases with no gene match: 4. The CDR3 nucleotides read TGTGCCAGCAGCTTTGGCGGGGGACCCTACGAGCAGTACTTC. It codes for CASSFGGGPYEQYF.